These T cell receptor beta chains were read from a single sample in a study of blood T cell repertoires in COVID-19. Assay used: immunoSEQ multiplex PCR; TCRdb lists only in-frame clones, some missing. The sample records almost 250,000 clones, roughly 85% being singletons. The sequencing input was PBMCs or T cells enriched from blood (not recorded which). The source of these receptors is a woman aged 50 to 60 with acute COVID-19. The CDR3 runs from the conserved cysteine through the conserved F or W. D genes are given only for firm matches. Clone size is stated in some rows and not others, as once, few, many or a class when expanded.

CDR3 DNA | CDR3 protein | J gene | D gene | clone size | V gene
TGTGCCAGCAGGGTCGGGAACACTGAAGCTTTCTTT | CASRVGNTEAFF | TRBJ1-1 | . | few | TRBV25-1
TGTGCCAGCAGTGCGAATGGGGCTATGAACACTGAAGCTTTCTTT | CASSANGAMNTEAFF | TRBJ1-1 | . | . | TRBV2
TGTGCCAGTAGTCGGTCTAACTATGGCTACACCTTC | CASSRSNYGYTF | TRBJ1-2 | . | . | TRBV19
TGCGCCAGCAGCTTGACCGACGGGGGCTATGGCTACACCTTC | CASSLTDGGYGYTF | TRBJ1-2 | . | . | TRBV5-1
TGCGCCAGCAGCGGAAGGGGGTCGGATACGCAGTATTTT | CASSGRGSDTQYF | TRBJ2-3 | . | . | TRBV4-3
TGTGCCAGCAGCCCCCGTGGAGCGGGGGAAGAGACCCAGTACTTC | CASSPRGAGEETQYF | TRBJ2-5 | TRBD2 | . | TRBV6-2/TRBV6-3
TGTGCCACCCCCTCCCGCTCTGGGGCCAACGTCCTGACTTTC | CATPSRSGANVLTF | TRBJ2-6 | . | . | TRBV10-3
TGCGCCAGCAGCAGTACATTTTTTATGAACACTGAAGCTTTCTTT | CASSSTFFMNTEAFF | TRBJ1-1 | . | . | TRBV5-1
TGTGCCAGCAGCGTAGGGGTTTGGGGACAGGGGGGTGATACGCAGTATTTT | CASSVGVWGQGGDTQYF | TRBJ2-3 | TRBD1 | . | TRBV9
TGTGCCAGCAGTACGACAAGGAGGGAAAATTCACCCCTCCACTTT | CASSTTRRENSPLHF | TRBJ1-6 | . | . | TRBV27
TGCGCCAGCAGCCAAGCCGGGACAGCACAAGCTTTCTTT | CASSQAGTAQAFF | TRBJ1-1 | TRBD1 | . | TRBV4-3
TGCGCCAGCAGCTTGGGACTAGCGGGGGGCCCTGTCACCGGGGAGCTGTTTTTT | CASSLGLAGGPVTGELFF | TRBJ2-2 | TRBD2 | . | TRBV5-1
TGCGCCAGCAGGGGAAACCCCGGACAGGGAACTCTGGGGGGGCAGTACTTC | CASRGNPGQGTLGGQYF | TRBJ2-7 | TRBD1 | . | TRBV10-2
TGTGCCAGCAGCCCATCGGGACAATTCTATGGCTACACCTTC | CASSPSGQFYGYTF | TRBJ1-2 | . | . | TRBV7-2
TGTGCCAGCACAGGGCTAAACACTGAAGCTTTCTTT | CASTGLNTEAFF | TRBJ1-1 | . | . | TRBV6-5
TGTGCCAGCAGTCTTTCACTAGCGGGGGGACAAGAGACCCAGTACTTC | CASSLSLAGGQETQYF | TRBJ2-5 | TRBD2 | once | TRBV2
TGTGCCAGCCAGACAGGGGCCACGATGGAGCAGTTCTTC | CASQTGATMEQFF | TRBJ2-1 | TRBD1 | . | TRBV12-3/TRBV12-4
TGTGCCAGCAGCCTTAGCTACAATGAGCAGTTCTTC | CASSLSYNEQFF | TRBJ2-1 | . | once | TRBV5-4
TGTGCCAGCAGCAAAGTGTTGAGCTTCAATCAGCCCCAGCATTTT | CASSKVLSFNQPQHF | TRBJ1-5 | . | . | TRBV21-1
TGTGCCAGCAGCTTTAACTCCTACGAGCAGTACTTC | CASSFNSYEQYF | TRBJ2-7 | . | . | TRBV5-6
TGTGCCTGGAGTACCCCAGGGGTGAAAGCTTTCTTT | CAWSTPGVKAFF | TRBJ1-1 | . | . | TRBV30
TGTGCCAGCAGCCCCCTAGCGGGTACTGAAGCTTTCTTT | CASSPLAGTEAFF | TRBJ1-1 | . | . | TRBV3-1/TRBV3-2
TGTGCCAGCAGCCGACAGATAAATCAGCCCCAGCATTTT | CASSRQINQPQHF | TRBJ1-5 | . | . | TRBV3-1/TRBV3-2
TGTGCCAGCAGGGGACAGAGTCCCTCTGGAAACACCATATATTTT | CASRGQSPSGNTIYF | TRBJ1-3 | TRBD1 | . | TRBV6-5
TGTGCCAGCAGCATAGGGACAGGGGATTCGGGTGGCTACACCTTC | CASSIGTGDSGGYTF | TRBJ1-2 | TRBD1 | . | TRBV7-9
TGTGCCAGCAGCCGGACAGGGAAGGACTCACCCCTCCACTTT | CASSRTGKDSPLHF | TRBJ1-6 | TRBD1 | . | TRBV11-2
TGTGCCAGCAGTTCCCAAGGAAACCGGGGGGCAGGCACAGATACGCAGTATTTT | CASSSQGNRGAGTDTQYF | TRBJ2-3 | . | . | TRBV6-2/TRBV6-3
TGTGCCAGTAGTATAGCGGGGAATCAGCCCCAGCATTTT | CASSIAGNQPQHF | TRBJ1-5 | . | . | TRBV19
TGTGCCAGCTCACCACAGAGAATGAACACTGAAGCTTTCTTT | CASSPQRMNTEAFF | TRBJ1-1 | . | . | TRBV18
TGTGCCAGTAGTTCGGGGGGACGGGCCTACGAGCAGTACTTC | CASSSGGRAYEQYF | TRBJ2-7 | TRBD2 | . | TRBV19
TGTGCCAGCTCAATGACACGGGGGGATGGCTACACCTTC | CASSMTRGDGYTF | TRBJ1-2 | . | . | TRBV18
TGTGCCAGCAGCTTAGCGCTGACATCCTACGAGCAGTACTTC | CASSLALTSYEQYF | TRBJ2-7 | . | . | TRBV7-9
TGTGCCAGCAGCTTCGTAGGACAGGCTGAAGCTTTCTTT | CASSFVGQAEAFF | TRBJ1-1 | TRBD1 | . | TRBV7-2
TGTGCCAGCAGCTTAGATATGAACACTGAAGCTTTCTTT | CASSLDMNTEAFF | TRBJ1-1 | . | . | TRBV13
TGTGCCAGCAGCCCGGGAGTCGGGCCAGGGTATCTATTTGGCTACACCTTC | CASSPGVGPGYLFGYTF | TRBJ1-2 | . | . | TRBV14
TGTGCCAGCACCGAGACTAGCAGGGTGGATACGCAGTATTTT | CASTETSRVDTQYF | TRBJ2-3 | TRBD2 | . | TRBV5-6
TGTGCCTGGAGCCCGATCCACTCGGGGACCCAGTACTTC | CAWSPIHSGTQYF | TRBJ2-5 | . | . | TRBV30
TGTGCCAGCAGTCTAGCGGGGGGGCCAGAGACCCAGTACTTC | CASSLAGGPETQYF | TRBJ2-5 | TRBD2 | . | TRBV7-2
TGTGCCAGCAGCCCCCCGGGGGGAAGATGGCAGTACTTC | CASSPPGGRWQYF | TRBJ2-7 | TRBD2 | . | TRBV7-8
TGTGCCAGCAGCTGGAGATTAACAAACGGCTACACCTTC | CASSWRLTNGYTF | TRBJ1-2 | . | . | TRBV5-4
TGCGCCAGCAGGAGGGGAGGTGAAGAGACCCAGTACTTC | CASRRGGEETQYF | TRBJ2-5 | . | . | TRBV5-1
TGTGCCAGCAGTTCCGGGACAGTAGACGAGCAGTACTTC | CASSSGTVDEQYF | TRBJ2-7 | TRBD1 | . | TRBV7-6
TGTGCCAGCAGCTTGAGCGGGCAGCCCCAGCATTTT | CASSLSGQPQHF | TRBJ1-5 | . | . | TRBV5-6
TGTGCCAGCAGCTCATGGCAGGGGGCAACAGATACGCAGTATTTT | CASSSWQGATDTQYF | TRBJ2-3 | TRBD1 | . | TRBV7-9
TGTGCCAGTAGTATAGTTGCCGGGTTCGGAAACACCATATATTTT | CASSIVAGFGNTIYF | TRBJ1-3 | . | . | TRBV19
TGTGCCATCAGTGGCGGGACTAGTCATAAAGAGACCCAGTACTTC | CAISGGTSHKETQYF | TRBJ2-5 | TRBD2 | . | TRBV10-3
TGTGCCAGCAGTGAGCGGCTAACGGATGAGCAGTTCTTC | CASSERLTDEQFF | TRBJ2-1 | . | . | TRBV25-1
TGTGCCAGCAGTGGGAACAGGCACTCTCCCTACGAGCAGTACTTC | CASSGNRHSPYEQYF | TRBJ2-7 | . | . | TRBV2
TGTGCCAGCAGGGACAGCGGAAACACCATATATTTT | CASRDSGNTIYF | TRBJ1-3 | . | . | TRBV6-5
TGTGCCAGCAGCTTGGGGCAGGGTCATAGCAATCAGCCCCAGCATTTT | CASSLGQGHSNQPQHF | TRBJ1-5 | . | . | TRBV7-6
TGTGCCAGCAGCCCGTACAGGGCCCACAATGAGCAGTTCTTC | CASSPYRAHNEQFF | TRBJ2-1 | . | once | TRBV3-1/TRBV3-2
TGTGCCTGGTCGAGAGGGGGGAACACTGAAGCTTTCTTT | CAWSRGGNTEAFF | TRBJ1-1 | . | . | TRBV30
TGTGCCAGCAGCGCCCGACTAGCGGGGATCGGGGAGCTGTTTTTT | CASSARLAGIGELFF | TRBJ2-2 | TRBD2 | few | TRBV9
TGTGCCAACGGAGATGTCGGCCAGCCCCAGCATTTT | CANGDVGQPQHF | TRBJ1-5 | . | . | TRBV6-5